This TCR beta chain was observed in a study of T cell responses to AZD1222 COVID-19 vaccine (dated by TCRdb to the early 2020s). Broadly, across the study: AZD1222 recipients given second doses at about 4 weeks or at about 12 weeks were pooled, since spike-specific TCR depth and breadth were not found to differ between the two schedules. Trial participants were enrolled by age into subgroups of 18-55, 56-69 and 70-plus years, and 148, 28 and 57 TCR-sequenced participants, respectively, were included in these subgroups. TCR sequencing covered 233 trial participants: nearly 210 given two doses of AZD1222 and around 26 given two doses of MenACWY control vaccine. Beyond this particular receptor, the publication reports: Conclusions about previously exposed vaccinees are limited because only a handful of AZD1222 recipients were SARS-CoV-2 seropositive at baseline. Because no day 14 peak-response samples were available, the repertoires could be characterized only after the peak T cell response. Participants were mostly white British and included more females than males, and it was suggested by the authors that clonal diversity may have been underestimated. In the small 56-69-year group, the increase in depth fell short of significance, most likely because of low power. Epitopes outside the regions mutated in the B.1.351 and B.1.1.7 variants were reportedly recognized by nearly half of the unique spike-specific TCRs. The whole spike protein was spanned by vaccine-associated CD4 TCRs, and dominant responses were seen in regions 160-218 and 743-854. After two AZD1222 doses, spike-specific TCR breadth and depth were significantly higher than at day 0 and than in MenACWY recipients.

Per the germline V gene, MDHEN is the CDR1 and SYDVKM is the CDR2. The CDR3 goes from the cysteine to the phenylalanine over 17 residues. CDR3 DNA is the only sequence kept; it has 51 bases, read in frame from the first base. V gives up 0 bases and J gives up 1 base, and the segment between their germline ends measures 13 bases. Explained via the paper, the time point label denotes: baseline before first vaccination. Samples from vaccinated people were obtained from the UK trials COV001 and COV002, which included a single-blind randomized controlled phase 2/3 trial of AZD1222 (ChAdOx1 nCoV-19) in healthy adults. For TCRbeta chain sequencing, PBMC samples were collected from trial participants at day 0 and at day 28 after the second dose. Turning to this clone: Its target antigen remains unknown. Base qualities are not recorded, but no much larger clone differs from it by a single base.

The CDR3 regions of human TCRbeta chains were subjected to immunosequencing. Concerning the study's data processing: TCRs in the repertoires were matched against a reference library of SARS-CoV-2-specific TCRs that had been generated with the MIRA antigen-specificity platform. Breadth meant the fraction of unique TCRs that were SARS-CoV-2-associated, whereas depth meant the fraction of total T cells that were SARS-CoV-2-associated. Using the MIRA data, every spike-specific TCR was mapped to the spike region that the TCR reacted to and assigned to either a CD4 or a CD8 class. Log10-transformed breadth and depth values were compared by one-way ANOVA with Sidak's multiple comparisons tests. This is the immuneACCESS table as TCRdb keeps it, with only in-frame sequences that have V and J called. A part of the clones is gone; compared with another copy, unresolved V genes explain less than half, and the rest is unexplained. V, J and clone size are taken as reported in that table, and D and trimming were inferred from the DNA itself. This sample has 120,000 to 150,000 clones in its table, and approximately 90% of those were observed once. The top ten clones comprise around 2.7% of the sample.

The V gene is TRBV28 and the J gene is TRBJ1-3; a tentative D match to TRBD1 spans 5 bases. Sequencing used peripheral blood, obtained on day 0 of AZD1222 vaccination. The TCR was taken from an adult in good health. The CDR3 here reads CASSLWGLTRSGNTIYF. The DNA sequence is as follows: TGTGCCAGCAGTTTATGGGGACTTACGAGGTCTGGAAACACCATATATTTT.